Presented here are 6 T cell receptor beta chains from one specimen sequenced in a study. Treg sorting used a CD4+CD25+CD127-/low gate. From the 5' RACE reads, TCRdb called clonotypes with MiXCR, one entry per CDR3 protein. There are roughly 10,000 distinct CDR3 sequences in the sample; around a quarter occur only once, and around 3.2% lies in the top ten. Sequencing was performed on Tregs sorted from a lymph node. The receptors originated from a female donor with breast cancer.

By share, this clonotype counts as medium-sized. The CDR3 sequence is CAIRKREDPDTQYF. DNA for the CDR3: TGTGCCATCAGAAAGCGGGAAGACCCAGATACGCAGTATTTT. The chain carries TRBV10-3 and TRBJ2-3; TRBD2 matches 7 bases. This CDR3 is 14 amino acids long. Germline assignment: CDR1 ENHRY and CDR2 SYGVKD. The junction had 7 bases not matched to a gene; V was cut back by 6 bases and J by 4 bases.

V and J are TRBV10-2 and TRBJ2-7, with 7 bases fitting TRBD2. Trimming took 4 bases from V and 1 from J; bases not matched to a gene: 4. The CDR3 covers 14 residues. CDR1 is WSHSY and CDR2 is SAAADI in the germline V gene. In DNA, the CDR3 is TGCGCCAGCAGTGGCGGGGGTGGGTCCTACGAGCAGTACTTC. Amino acid sequence: CASSGGGGSYEQYF.

This clonotype was detected only a few times. The V gene is TRBV5-1, the J gene TRBJ2-2, with D perhaps being TRBD1 or TRBD2 (5 bases each). V dropped 0 bases and J dropped 5 bases, with 11 bases sitting between them. The CDR3 contains 15 residues. CDR1 is SGHRS and CDR2 is YFSETQ in the germline V gene. This CDR3 is CASSLAGLRTGELFF. CDR3 coding DNA: TGCGCCAGCAGCTTGGCGGGGCTACGGACCGGGGAGCTGTTTTTT.

This clonotype was seen many times. The gene calls are TRBV20-1 and TRBJ2-7, with 8 bases that match TRBD2. This CDR3 spans 13 amino acids. The V segment lost 2 bases and the J segment 2 bases; nucleotides outside the gene matches: 2. CDR1 is DFQATT, CDR2 SNEGSKA, per germline (reference sequence). CDR3 region: CSARLAGAYEQYF. CDR3 sequence (DNA): TGCAGTGCTAGACTAGCGGGCGCCTACGAGCAGTACTTC.

This clonotype was picked up many times. This chain joins TRBV6-6 and TRBJ2-1, with D uncertain. V lost 2 bases and J lost 1, with 12 bases in between. The length of the CDR3 is 16 residues. CDR1 MNHNY and CDR2 SVGAGI come from the germline V gene (reference sequence). Here the CDR3 reads CASSYPVSGSYNEQFF. The CDR3 DNA follows: TGTGCCAGCAGTTACCCCGTCTCTGGGTCCTACAATGAGCAGTTCTTC.

As regards this clonotype: A read error is possible here, since a much larger clone lies one base away. The chain uses TRBV12-3 or TRBV12-4 and TRBJ1-5; D gene unclear. This CDR3 contains 14 residues. V shed 0 bases and J shed 10 bases, with 13 bases lying between them. In DNA form, the CDR3 reads TGTGCCAGCAGTTTAGCGAGAGCTTCTAGTCCCCAGCATTTT. Amino acids: CASSLARASSPQHF.